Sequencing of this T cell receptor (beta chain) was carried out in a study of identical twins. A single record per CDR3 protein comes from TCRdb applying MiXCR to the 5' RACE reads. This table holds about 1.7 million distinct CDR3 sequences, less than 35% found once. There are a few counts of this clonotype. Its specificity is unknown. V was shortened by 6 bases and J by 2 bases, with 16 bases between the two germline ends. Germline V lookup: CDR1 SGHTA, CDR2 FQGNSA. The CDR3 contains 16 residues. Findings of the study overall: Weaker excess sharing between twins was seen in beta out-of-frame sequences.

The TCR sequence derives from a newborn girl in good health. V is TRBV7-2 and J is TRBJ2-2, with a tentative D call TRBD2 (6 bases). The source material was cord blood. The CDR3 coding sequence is TGTGCCAGCAGAGATTACGGGACTCTTAACACCGGGGAGCTGTTTTTT. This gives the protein CASRDYGTLNTGELFF.